This T cell receptor beta chain is from a study of vaccination effects on CD4 cells after COVID-19. Study results and limitations: Marked clonal contraction of infection- and vaccine-induced clones was seen late after vaccination. Healthy vaccinees had only 1 of 255 vaccine-induced clones cross-react with common cold coronaviruses.

On this clone itself: Its antigen is unknown.

CDR3 length: 17 residues. Trimming removed 6 bases from V and 7 bases from J; junction bases left unmatched: 16. Germline loops: CDR1 MNHEY, CDR2 SMNVEV (reference sequence). TCRdb keeps only in-frame clones here, not all; method: immunoSEQ multiplex PCR. The data hold 20,000 or so clones, with about 70% observed a single time. ViraFEST used viral peptide pools to expand antigen-specific CD4+ T cells before sequencing. When around nine days of culture had elapsed, CD4+ T cells were isolated. The vaccine recipients had no prior SARS-CoV-2 infection, with negative nucleocapsid antibodies. Supplemented with roughly 9.6 IU/ml IL-2 and about 10 ug/ml peptides, approximately 2 million PBMC per well were kept in culture. IL-2 medium was substituted for half the medium on days 3 and 7.

The rearrangement links TRBV27 to TRBJ2-1; 9 bases match TRBD2. The sample consisted of CD4+ T cells from PBMCs cultured with HCoV-NL63 spike peptides, taken before COVID-19 vaccination. This TCR came from a human donor who received a COVID-19 vaccine. This CDR3 is CASRELPGGGARNEQFF. The CDR3 DNA is TGTGCCAGCAGAGAACTCCCTGGCGGGGGGGCCCGGAATGAGCAGTTCTTC.